This passage covers 27 T cell receptor beta chains from one sample sequenced in a study of cytomegalovirus exposure and HLA in healthy donors. This PCR relied on a set of 60 Vbeta primers and 13 Jbeta primers. The table came from immunoSEQ multiplex PCR; TCRdb's copy has only in-frame clones and leaves some out. The sample includes 63,000 or so clones. The sequencing input was PBMCs. These TCRs come from a boy aged 10-17 years in good health and CMV-seronegative.

The chain combines TRBV28 with TRBJ2-2; 10 bases match TRBD1. After removal of 5 bases from V and 2 bases from J, the junction contained 5 bases not matched to a gene. This CDR3 is 16 amino acids long. Germline V gene sequence: CDR1 MDHEN, CDR2 SYDVKM. The CDR3 nucleotides are TGTGCCAGCAGTGACTGGGACAGGGGTAACACCGGGGAGCTGTTTTTT. Translating it yields CASSDWDRGNTGELFF.

A remark on this clone: The sample has other DNA sequences that encode this CDR3 too. The CDR3 is CASSLGQGSYEQYF. The CDR3 DNA reads TGTGCCAGCAGCTTGGGTCAGGGATCCTACGAGCAGTACTTC. The chain has TRBV5-4 and TRBJ2-7, with a possible D match to TRBD1 (5 bases). Germline CDR1 and CDR2: SGHNT and YYREEE (reference sequence). Trimming took 0 bases from V and 1 from J, leaving 8 bases between them. This CDR3 contains 14 residues.

The J gene is TRBJ2-7, the V gene TRBV10-3; 10 nucleotides line up with TRBD1. The CDR3 is 14 residues long. Losses at the gene ends were 5 bases for V and 3 bases for J; bases not matched to a gene: 4. Germline V gene sequence: CDR1 ENHRY, CDR2 SYGVKD. The CDR3 spells CAISPGQGLYEQYF. In DNA, the CDR3 is TGTGCCATCAGTCCGGGACAGGGGCTCTACGAGCAGTACTTC.

The gene calls are TRBV7-9 and TRBJ1-5, with TRBD1 matching 8 bases. Germline V lookup: CDR1 SEHNR, CDR2 FQNEAQ (reference sequence). J lost 6 bases, V lost 8 bases, and 6 bases had no gene match. This CDR3 spans 13 amino acids. Written as DNA, the CDR3 is TGTGCCAGCCAGGGGGCGGCGGTTCAGCCCCAGCATTTT. It is translated as CASQGAAVQPQHF. Full variable domain (remainder filled in from reference TRBV7-9 and TRBJ1-5): DTGVSQNPRHKITKRGQNVTFRCDPISEHNRLYWYRQTLGQGPEFLTYFQNEAQLEKSRLLSDRFSAERPKGSFSTLEIQRTEQGDSAMYLCASQGAAVQPQHFGDGTRLSIL.

The genes are TRBV6-5 and TRBJ2-4; perhaps TRBD1 as D (5 bases). V dropped 5 bases and J dropped 3 bases, with 14 bases sitting between them. The CDR3 has 15 amino acids. Germline CDR1 is MNHEY and CDR2 is SVGAGI. The CDR3 region has the DNA TGTGCCAGCAGTACTGGGCAGGGCGGCAAAAACATTCAGTACTTC. The encoded protein is CASSTGQGGKNIQYF.

The chain links TRBV5-3 to TRBJ2-1, with D tentatively TRBD2 (6 bases). TRBV5-3 is flagged as an ORF with uncertain function. The CDR3 runs 11 residues. Trimming pared 4 bases from V and 15 bases from J, leaving 14 bases between. CDR3 coding DNA: TGTGCCAGAAGCGGCGGGACTGGCGGGTTCTTC. Its translation is CARSGGTGGFF.

By frequency, this clone is medium-sized. This rearrangement joins TRBV6-4 to TRBJ1-1, with 9 bases identical to TRBD1. The CDR3 loop spans 14 amino acids. Germline V lookup: CDR1 MRHNA, CDR2 SNTAGT. The ends lost 6 bases at V and 1 base at J; junction bases unmatched: 3. The CDR3 loop is CASSGQGRNTEAFF. DNA of the CDR3: TGTGCCAGCAGCGGACAGGGGAGGAACACTGAAGCTTTCTTT.

J is TRBJ2-3 and V is TRBV28; 10 nucleotides match TRBD2. Losses at the gene ends were 6 bases for V and 0 bases for J; bases not matched to a gene: 3. Germline V gene data show CDR1 as MDHEN and CDR2 as SYDVKM. This CDR3 has 15 residues. CDR3 in amino acids: CASRSGGVSTDTQYF. DNA of the CDR3: TGTGCCAGCAGAAGCGGGGGGGTTAGCACAGATACGCAGTATTTT. Supplemented by reference TRBV28 and TRBJ2-3, the full variable domain reads DVKVTQSSRYLVKRTGEKVFLECVQDMDHENMFWYRQDPGLGLRLIYFSYDVKMKEKGDIPEGYSVSREKKERFSLILESASTNQTSMYLCASRSGGVSTDTQYFGPGTRLTVL.

This chain joins TRBV9 and TRBJ2-2, with 10 bases identical to TRBD2. Germline CDR1 and CDR2: SGDLS and YYNGEE. This CDR3 has 16 residues. Trimming cost V 0 bases and J 7 bases; bases outside gene matches: 6. In nucleotides, the CDR3 is TGTGCCAGCAGCGTAGAGAGACTAGCGGGTCTCGGGGAGCTGTTTTTT. This translates into CASSVERLAGLGELFF. The complete variable domain, with remaining parts taken from reference TRBV9 and TRBJ2-2, reads DSGVTQTPKHLITATGQRVTLRCSPRSGDLSVYWYQQSLDQGLQFLIQYYNGEERAKGNILERFSAQQFPDLHSELNLSSLELGDSALYFCASSVERLAGLGELFFGEGSRLTVL.

The V and J genes are TRBV7-8 and TRBJ2-7; possibly TRBD2 for D (6 bases). V gave up 2 bases and J gave up 1 base, with 9 bases separating them. CDR3 size: 14 residues. The germline CDR1 and CDR2 sequences are SGHVS and FQNEAQ. The CDR3 loop reads CASSLTGDSYEQYF. The CDR3 region has the DNA TGTGCCAGCAGCTTAACGGGAGATTCCTACGAGCAGTACTTC.

The chain combines TRBV30 with TRBJ1-1; no definite D call. V was pared by 0 bases and J by 11 bases, with 10 bases between. Looked up from germline, CDR1 is GTSNPN and CDR2 is SVGIG (reference sequence). The CDR3 is made up of 11 amino acids. The CDR3 nucleotides read TGTGCCTGGAGTGTAAGCCAAATGGCTTTCTTT. It is translated as CAWSVSQMAFF.

This chain links TRBV6-1 with TRBJ2-3, with a possible D match to TRBD1 (6 bases). CDR1 is MNHNS and CDR2 is SASEGT in the germline V gene. The CDR3 length is 14 residues. V dropped 3 bases and J dropped 1 base, with 8 bases sitting between them. Here the CDR3 DNA reads TGTGCCAGCAGTGAGGGGGCTGGCACAGATACGCAGTATTTT. Translation gives CASSEGAGTDTQYF.

The chain employs TRBV6-5 and TRBJ1-4; no definite D call. The CDR3 has 15 residues. V gave up 1 base and J gave up 1 base, with 7 bases separating them. Germline CDR1 and CDR2: MNHEY and SVGAGI. The CDR3, as DNA: TGTGCCAGCAGTTACTTACCGGGAACTAATGAAAAACTGTTTTTT. It encodes CASSYLPGTNEKLFF.

V usage is TRBV5-6 and J usage is TRBJ1-2, with D unresolved. Germline assignment: CDR1 SGHDT and CDR2 YYEEEE. This CDR3 contains 14 residues. V lost 0 bases and J lost 8, with 14 bases in between. CDR3 residues: CASSLVPGEGGYTF. CDR3 coding DNA: TGTGCCAGCAGCTTGGTTCCCGGGGAGGGAGGCTACACCTTC.

As DNA, the CDR3 is TGTGCCAGCAGCCCTCCGGGACAGGGGTACGAGCAGTACTTC. This encodes CASSPPGQGYEQYF. The rearrangement uses TRBV9 and TRBJ2-7; 10 nucleotides align to TRBD1. With V trimmed by 4 bases and J by 4 bases, 5 bases remained unmatched. This CDR3 comprises 14 residues. Germline-derived CDR1 and CDR2 are SGDLS and YYNGEE.

The CDR3 DNA sequence: TGTGCCAGCAGTGAAGCGCCAGGGGCAATTAGCAATCAGCCCCAGCATTTT. Amino acid sequence: CASSEAPGAISNQPQHF. V usage is TRBV2 and J usage is TRBJ1-5; D might be TRBD1 (6 bases). Trimming cost V 0 bases and J 0 bases, with 12 bases left between them. This CDR3 has 17 residues. Germline lookup yields CDR1 SNHLY and CDR2 FYNNEI.

The chain uses TRBV2 and TRBJ2-5; 12 bases match TRBD2. The CDR3 is 19 amino acids. CDR1 is SNHLY and CDR2 is FYNNEI in the germline V gene. Trimming removed 3 bases from V and 3 bases from J; junction bases left unmatched: 14. The chain's CDR3 is CASSESFGLAGGVKETQYF. Written as DNA, the CDR3 is TGTGCCAGCAGTGAGAGTTTTGGGCTAGCGGGAGGGGTTAAAGAGACCCAGTACTTC.

The genes are TRBV5-6 and TRBJ2-2; no firm D call. Germline-derived CDR1 and CDR2 are SGHDT and YYEEEE. The CDR3 extends over 15 amino acids. V lost 1 base to trimming and J lost 4 bases, with 11 bases between them. The CDR3 nucleotides read TGTGCCAGCAGCTTGTACGGCCGAGGCACCGGGGAGCTGTTTTTT. This gives the protein CASSLYGRGTGELFF.

This chain connects TRBV5-1 to TRBJ2-7; unclear D gene. V lost 5 bases to trimming and J lost 5 bases, with 14 bases between them. The germline CDR1 and CDR2 sequences are SGHRS and YFSETQ. The CDR3 contains 13 residues. The CDR3 loop reads CASRKDGHDEQYF. The CDR3 DNA reads as TGCGCCAGCAGGAAAGATGGGCACGACGAGCAGTACTTC.

The chain couples TRBV7-9 to TRBJ2-7; the D is unclear. Trimming stripped 0 bases from V and 3 bases from J, with 9 bases between. Germline V lookup: CDR1 SEHNR, CDR2 FQNEAQ (reference sequence). This CDR3 is 14 amino acids long. CDR3 nucleotides: TGTGCCAGCAGCTTAGCCCCTAATGGCTACGAGCAGTACTTC. It codes for CASSLAPNGYEQYF.

V usage is TRBV6-1 and J usage is TRBJ1-1, with TRBD1 matching over 9 bases. The CDR3 runs 15 residues. Germline trimming cut 6 bases from V and 0 bases from J; bases unmatched to any gene: 5. The germline V gene has CDR1 MNHNS and CDR2 SASEGT. Written as DNA, the CDR3 is TGTGCCAGCAGGTACGGACAGGGGATGAACACTGAAGCTTTCTTT. Protein: CASRYGQGMNTEAFF.

The V gene is TRBV6-5, the J gene TRBJ2-2; 7 nucleotides match TRBD1. V gave up 6 bases and J gave up 1 base; unmatched junction bases: 5. Germline CDR1 reads MNHEY; CDR2 reads SVGAGI. This CDR3 spans 15 amino acids. The chain's CDR3 is CASRLQGMNTGELFF. Here the CDR3 DNA reads TGTGCCAGCAGATTACAGGGGATGAACACCGGGGAGCTGTTTTTT.

The V and J genes are TRBV5-4 and TRBJ2-1; 9 bases align to TRBD2. The CDR3 consists of 20 residues. The germline V gene has CDR1 SGHNT and CDR2 YYREEE (reference sequence). The V and J ends lost 5 bases and 3 bases, in that order; junction bases with no gene match: 21. The CDR3, as DNA: TGTGCCAGCAGTGGGGTGCCGAGGCTAGCGGGGCCGATAAACTACAATGAGCAGTTCTTC. It encodes CASSGVPRLAGPINYNEQFF. Using reference TRBV5-4 and TRBJ2-1 for the parts outside the CDR3, the full variable domain is ETGVTQSPTHLIKTRGQQVTLRCSSQSGHNTVSWYQQALGQGPQFIFQYYREEENGRGNFPPRFSGLQFPNYSSELNVNALELDDSALYLCASSGVPRLAGPINYNEQFFGPGTRLTVL.

The chain combines TRBV27 with TRBJ2-1, with a weak D call TRBD2 (7 bases). Germline CDR1 and CDR2: MNHEY and SMNVEV (reference sequence). V shed 5 bases and J shed 0 bases, with 14 bases lying between them. This CDR3 comprises 16 residues. The CDR3 DNA sequence: TGTGCCAGCAGTCAACCGGGGGGCCGCTCCTACAATGAGCAGTTCTTC. Its translation: CASSQPGGRSYNEQFF.

The V and J genes are TRBV11-3 and TRBJ2-1; 10 bases match TRBD2. V gave up 1 base and J gave up 3 bases; unmatched junction bases: 3. Germline V gene lookup returns CDR1 SGHNT and CDR2 YENEEA. There are 16 residues in the CDR3. The CDR3 sequence: CASSLVASGGYNEQFF. The CDR3 nucleotides read TGTGCCAGCAGCTTAGTTGCTAGCGGGGGCTACAATGAGCAGTTCTTC.

V and J are TRBV5-4 and TRBJ2-7; the match to TRBD2 covers 9 bases. Per germline, CDR1 SGHNT and CDR2 YYREEE (reference sequence). The CDR3 is 18 residues long. V dropped 0 bases and J dropped 1; count of bases not matched to a gene: 11. Here the CDR3 reads CASSLARFGLAQSYEQYF. Written as DNA, the CDR3 is TGTGCCAGCAGCTTGGCCCGGTTCGGACTAGCGCAGTCCTACGAGCAGTACTTC.

The genes are TRBV9 and TRBJ1-1; 9 bases map to TRBD1. The CDR3 is made up of 17 amino acids. The V segment lost 0 bases and the J segment 0 bases; nucleotides outside the gene matches: 6. Per germline, CDR1 SGDLS and CDR2 YYNGEE. CDR3 region: CASSVDGTGIMNTEAFF. CDR3 bases: TGTGCCAGCAGCGTAGACGGGACAGGGATCATGAACACTGAAGCTTTCTTT.